This T cell receptor (beta chain) was retrieved from a study of T cells in Graves' hyperthyroidism and ophthalmopathy. The CDR3 runs to 17 residues. V dropped 10 bases and J dropped 4; count of bases not matched to a gene: 19. Per the germline V gene, CDR1 is SNHLY and CDR2 is FYNNEI. Diagnosis of hyperthyroidism was new in patients aged 18 to 65, and its duration was under 2 months. Patients having uncontrolled infection, another autoimmune disease, pregnancy or lactation were not included. This clonotype was detected ten times or more. Its antigen is still unknown. Whole-study results and caveats: Blood also contained most expanded thyroid clonotypes above 0.001.

Researchers amplified the TCR beta CDR3 regions from RNA transcripts. A set of HTBI primers served as the primers for a first-round RT-PCR of the TCR CDR3. TCRdb analysed the multiplex PCR reads with MiXCR anew, one entry per CDR3 protein. The table records about 350,000 distinct CDR3 sequences, roughly 13% of them present only once. The sequencing input was blood. The receptor was isolated from a woman aged 25 to 39 with Graves' hyperthyroidism. The rearrangement uses TRBV2 and TRBJ2-1; TRBD1 aligns across 7 bases. CDR3 sequence reads: CATSSTTGVSLYNEQFF. For the CDR3, the DNA is TGTGCCACCTCCTCTACCACAGGGGTTTCCCTTTACAATGAGCAGTTCTTC.